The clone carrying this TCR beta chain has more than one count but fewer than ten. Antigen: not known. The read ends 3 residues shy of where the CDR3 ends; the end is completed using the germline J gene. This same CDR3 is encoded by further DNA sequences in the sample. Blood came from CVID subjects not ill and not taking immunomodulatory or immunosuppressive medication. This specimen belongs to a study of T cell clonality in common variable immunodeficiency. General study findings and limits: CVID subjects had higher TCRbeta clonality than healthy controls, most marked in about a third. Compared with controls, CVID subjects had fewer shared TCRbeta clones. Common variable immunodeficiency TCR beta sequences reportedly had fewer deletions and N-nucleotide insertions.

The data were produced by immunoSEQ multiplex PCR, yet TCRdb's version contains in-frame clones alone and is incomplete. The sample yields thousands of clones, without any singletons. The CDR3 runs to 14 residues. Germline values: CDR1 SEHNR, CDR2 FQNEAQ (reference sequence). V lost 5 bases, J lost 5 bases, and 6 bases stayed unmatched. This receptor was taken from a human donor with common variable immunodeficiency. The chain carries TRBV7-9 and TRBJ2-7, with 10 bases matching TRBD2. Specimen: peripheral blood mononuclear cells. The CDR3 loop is CASSLPGLAHEQYF. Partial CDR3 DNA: TGTGCCAGCAGCCTCCCGGGACTAGCGCACGAG.